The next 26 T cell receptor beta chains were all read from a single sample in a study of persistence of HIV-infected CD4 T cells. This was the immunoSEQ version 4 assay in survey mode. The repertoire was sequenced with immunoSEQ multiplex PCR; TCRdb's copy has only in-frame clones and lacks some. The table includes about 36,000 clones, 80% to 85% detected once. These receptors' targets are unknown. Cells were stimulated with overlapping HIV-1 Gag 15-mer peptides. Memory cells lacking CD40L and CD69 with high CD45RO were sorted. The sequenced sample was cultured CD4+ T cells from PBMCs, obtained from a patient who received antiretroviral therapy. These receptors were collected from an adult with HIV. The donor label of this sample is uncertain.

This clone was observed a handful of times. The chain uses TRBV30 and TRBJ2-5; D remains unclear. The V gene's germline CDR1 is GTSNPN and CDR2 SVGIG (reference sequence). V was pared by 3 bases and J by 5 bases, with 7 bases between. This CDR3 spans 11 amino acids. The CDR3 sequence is CAWSITETQYF. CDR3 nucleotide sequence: TGTGCCTGGAGCATTACGGAGACCCAGTACTTC.

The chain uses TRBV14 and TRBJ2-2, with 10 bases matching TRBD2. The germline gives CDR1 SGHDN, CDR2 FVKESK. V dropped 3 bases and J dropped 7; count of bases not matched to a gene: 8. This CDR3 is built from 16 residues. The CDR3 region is CASSQPLAGEVGELFF. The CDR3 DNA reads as TGTGCCAGCAGCCAGCCCCTAGCGGGGGAGGTCGGGGAGCTGTTTTTT. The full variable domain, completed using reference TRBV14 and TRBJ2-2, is EAGVTQFPSHSVIEKGQTVTLRCDPISGHDNLYWYRRVMGKEIKFLLHFVKESKQDESGMPNNRFLAERTGGTYSTLKVQPAELEDSGVYFCASSQPLAGEVGELFFGEGSRLTVL.

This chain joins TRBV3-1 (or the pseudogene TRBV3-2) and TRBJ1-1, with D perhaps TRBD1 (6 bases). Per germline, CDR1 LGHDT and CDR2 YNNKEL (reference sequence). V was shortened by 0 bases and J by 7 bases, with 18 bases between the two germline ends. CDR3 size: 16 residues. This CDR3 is CASSQDSGVLGGEAFF. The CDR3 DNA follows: TGTGCCAGCAGCCAAGATTCAGGGGTACTAGGTGGTGAAGCTTTCTTT.

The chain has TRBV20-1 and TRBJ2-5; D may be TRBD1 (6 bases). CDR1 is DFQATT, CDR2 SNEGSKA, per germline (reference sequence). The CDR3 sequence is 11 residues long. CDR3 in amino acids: CSGTTEETQYF. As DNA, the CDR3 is TGCAGCGGGACAACCGAAGAGACCCAGTACTTC.

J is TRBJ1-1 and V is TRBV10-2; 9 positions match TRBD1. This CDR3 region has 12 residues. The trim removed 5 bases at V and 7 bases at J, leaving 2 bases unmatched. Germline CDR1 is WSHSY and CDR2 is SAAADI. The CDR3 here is CASSRGQGEAFF. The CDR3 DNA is TGCGCCAGCAGTCGGGGACAGGGTGAAGCTTTCTTT.

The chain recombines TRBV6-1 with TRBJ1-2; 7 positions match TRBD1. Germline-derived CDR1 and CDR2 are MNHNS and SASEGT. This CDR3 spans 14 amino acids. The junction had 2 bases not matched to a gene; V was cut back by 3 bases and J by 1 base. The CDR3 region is CASSETGINYGYTF. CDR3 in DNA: TGTGCCAGCAGTGAGACAGGGATTAACTATGGCTACACCTTC.

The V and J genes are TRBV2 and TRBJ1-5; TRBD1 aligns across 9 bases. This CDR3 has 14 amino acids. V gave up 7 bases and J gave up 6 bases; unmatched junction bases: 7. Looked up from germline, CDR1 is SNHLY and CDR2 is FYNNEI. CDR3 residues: CASNRDRGSQPQHF. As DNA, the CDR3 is TGTGCCAGCAACCGCGACAGGGGGAGTCAGCCCCAGCATTTT.

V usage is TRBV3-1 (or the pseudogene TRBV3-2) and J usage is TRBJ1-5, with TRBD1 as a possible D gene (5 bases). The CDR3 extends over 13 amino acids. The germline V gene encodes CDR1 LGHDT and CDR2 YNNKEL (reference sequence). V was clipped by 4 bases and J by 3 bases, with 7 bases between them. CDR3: CASSRGVNQPQHF. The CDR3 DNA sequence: TGTGCCAGCAGCCGGGGGGTCAATCAGCCCCAGCATTTT.

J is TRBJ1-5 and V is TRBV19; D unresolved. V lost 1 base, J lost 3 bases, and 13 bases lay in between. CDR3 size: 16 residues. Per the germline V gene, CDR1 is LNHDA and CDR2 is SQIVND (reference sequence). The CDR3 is CASSIGSGRANQPQHF. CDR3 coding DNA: TGTGCCAGTAGTATAGGTAGCGGGAGGGCCAATCAGCCCCAGCATTTT.

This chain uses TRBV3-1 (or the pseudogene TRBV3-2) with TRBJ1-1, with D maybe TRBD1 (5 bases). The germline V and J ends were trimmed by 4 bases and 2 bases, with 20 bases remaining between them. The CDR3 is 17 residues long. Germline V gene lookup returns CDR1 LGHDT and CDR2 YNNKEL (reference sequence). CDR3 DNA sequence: TGTGCCAGCAGCCGCCCTTTTCTGTCGGGGGGTAACACTGAAGCTTTCTTT. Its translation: CASSRPFLSGGNTEAFF.

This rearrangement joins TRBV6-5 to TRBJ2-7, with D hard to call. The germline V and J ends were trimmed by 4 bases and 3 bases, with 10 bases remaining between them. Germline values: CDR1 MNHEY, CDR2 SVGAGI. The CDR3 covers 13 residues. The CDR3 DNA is TGTGCCAGCAGTTCAGACGGTCTCTACGAGCAGTACTTC. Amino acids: CASSSDGLYEQYF.

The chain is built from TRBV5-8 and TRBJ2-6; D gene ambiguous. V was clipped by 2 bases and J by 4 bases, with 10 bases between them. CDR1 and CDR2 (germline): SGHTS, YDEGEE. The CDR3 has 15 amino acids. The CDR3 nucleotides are TGTGCCAGCAGCTTTCTCGGTCGAGGGGCCAACGTCCTGACTTTC. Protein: CASSFLGRGANVLTF.

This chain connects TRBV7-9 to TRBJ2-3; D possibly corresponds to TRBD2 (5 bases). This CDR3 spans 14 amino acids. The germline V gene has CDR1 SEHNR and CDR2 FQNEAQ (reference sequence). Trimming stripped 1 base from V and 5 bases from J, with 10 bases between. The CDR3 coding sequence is TGTGCCAGCAGCTTAGTCGAGGGTGGAGATACGCAGTATTTT. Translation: CASSLVEGGDTQYF.

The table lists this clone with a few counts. CDR3 protein: CASSRLQMGQGSTGELFF. CDR3 bases: TGCGCCAGCAGCCGCCTCCAAATGGGACAGGGGAGCACCGGGGAGCTGTTTTTT. V and J are TRBV4-1 and TRBJ2-2; 10 nucleotides match TRBD1. The junction had 12 bases not matched to a gene; V was cut back by 4 bases and J by 4 bases. Germline V gene sequence: CDR1 MGHRA, CDR2 YSYEKL. The CDR3 spans 18 residues.

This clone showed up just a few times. DNA of the CDR3: TGTGCCAGCAGTGAACCCTACGAGCAGTACTTC. Protein product: CASSEPYEQYF. The chain links TRBV6-1 to TRBJ2-7; D is unclear. V was shortened by 2 bases and J by 2 bases, with 1 base between the two germline ends. The germline V gene has CDR1 MNHNS and CDR2 SASEGT. This CDR3 region has 11 residues.

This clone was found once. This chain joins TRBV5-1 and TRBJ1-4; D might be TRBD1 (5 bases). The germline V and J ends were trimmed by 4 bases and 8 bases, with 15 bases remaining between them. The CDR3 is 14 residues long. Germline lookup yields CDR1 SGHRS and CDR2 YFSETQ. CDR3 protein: CASSNRTPGEKLFF. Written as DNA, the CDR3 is TGCGCCAGCAGCAATCGGACACCTGGAGAAAAACTGTTTTTT.

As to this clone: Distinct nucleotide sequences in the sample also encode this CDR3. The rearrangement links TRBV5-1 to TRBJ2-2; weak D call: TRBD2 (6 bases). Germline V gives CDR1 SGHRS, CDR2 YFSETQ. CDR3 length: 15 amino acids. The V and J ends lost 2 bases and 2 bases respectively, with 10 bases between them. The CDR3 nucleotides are TGCGCCAGCAGCTTTGGAGGGAAAAACACCGGGGAGCTGTTTTTT. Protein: CASSFGGKNTGELFF.

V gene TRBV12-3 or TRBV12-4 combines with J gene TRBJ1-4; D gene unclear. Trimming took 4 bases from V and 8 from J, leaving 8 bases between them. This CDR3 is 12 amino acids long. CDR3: CASSYSAEKLFF. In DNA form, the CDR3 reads TGTGCCAGCAGTTATTCAGCGGAAAAACTGTTTTTT.

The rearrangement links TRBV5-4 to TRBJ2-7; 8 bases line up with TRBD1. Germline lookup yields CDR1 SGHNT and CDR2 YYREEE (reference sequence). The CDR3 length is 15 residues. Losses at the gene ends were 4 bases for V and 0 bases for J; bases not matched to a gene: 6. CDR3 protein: CASSATGVSSYEQYF. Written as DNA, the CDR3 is TGTGCCAGCAGCGCGACAGGGGTCAGCTCCTACGAGCAGTACTTC.

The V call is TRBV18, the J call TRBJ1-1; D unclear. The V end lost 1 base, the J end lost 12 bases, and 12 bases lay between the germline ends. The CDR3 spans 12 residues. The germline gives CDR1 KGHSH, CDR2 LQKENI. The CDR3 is CASSPLLGMPFF. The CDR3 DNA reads TGTGCCAGCTCACCACTGTTGGGGATGCCTTTCTTT.

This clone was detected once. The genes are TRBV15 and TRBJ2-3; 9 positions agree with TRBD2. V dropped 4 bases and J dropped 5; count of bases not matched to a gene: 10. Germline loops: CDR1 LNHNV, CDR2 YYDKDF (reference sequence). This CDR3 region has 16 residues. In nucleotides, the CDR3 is TGTGCCACCAGCAACCACTTTAGCGGGGGCGGAGATACGCAGTATTTT. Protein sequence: CATSNHFSGGGDTQYF.

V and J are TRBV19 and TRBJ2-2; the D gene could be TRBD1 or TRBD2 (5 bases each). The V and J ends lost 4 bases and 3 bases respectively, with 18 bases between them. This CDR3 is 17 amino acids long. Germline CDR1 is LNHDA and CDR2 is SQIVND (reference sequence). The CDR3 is CASSKGPQEHDTGELFF. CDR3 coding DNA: TGTGCCAGTAGTAAGGGACCGCAAGAACACGACACCGGGGAGCTGTTTTTT.

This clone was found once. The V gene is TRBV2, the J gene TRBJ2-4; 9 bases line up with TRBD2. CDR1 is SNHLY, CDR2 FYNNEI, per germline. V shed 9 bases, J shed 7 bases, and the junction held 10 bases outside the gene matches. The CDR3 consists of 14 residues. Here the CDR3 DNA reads TGTGCCAGGTCGTTGGCGGGGGGGACGAACATTCAGTACTTC. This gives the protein CARSLAGGTNIQYF.

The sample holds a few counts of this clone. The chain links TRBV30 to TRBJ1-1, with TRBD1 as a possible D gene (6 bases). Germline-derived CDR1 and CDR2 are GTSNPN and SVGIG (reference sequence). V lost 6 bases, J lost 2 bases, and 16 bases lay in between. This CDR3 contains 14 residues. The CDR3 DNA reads TGTGCCTGCAAACAGGGAAGTGGAAACACTGAAGCTTTCTTT. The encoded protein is CACKQGSGNTEAFF.

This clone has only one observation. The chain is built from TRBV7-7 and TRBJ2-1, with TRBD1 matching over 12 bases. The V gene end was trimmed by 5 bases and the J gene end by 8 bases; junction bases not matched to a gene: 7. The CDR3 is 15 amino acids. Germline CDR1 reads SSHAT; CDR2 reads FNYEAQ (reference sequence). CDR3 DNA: TGTGCCAGCAGCCCGGGGACAGGGGGCATGTATGAGCAGTTCTTC. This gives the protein CASSPGTGGMYEQFF.

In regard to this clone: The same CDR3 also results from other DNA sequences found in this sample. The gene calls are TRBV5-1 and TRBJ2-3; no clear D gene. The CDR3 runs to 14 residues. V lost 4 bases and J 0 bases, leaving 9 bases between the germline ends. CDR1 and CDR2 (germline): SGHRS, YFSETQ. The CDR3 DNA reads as TGCGCCAGCAGCCCTCAATCTAGCACAGATACGCAGTATTTT. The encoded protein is CASSPQSSTDTQYF.